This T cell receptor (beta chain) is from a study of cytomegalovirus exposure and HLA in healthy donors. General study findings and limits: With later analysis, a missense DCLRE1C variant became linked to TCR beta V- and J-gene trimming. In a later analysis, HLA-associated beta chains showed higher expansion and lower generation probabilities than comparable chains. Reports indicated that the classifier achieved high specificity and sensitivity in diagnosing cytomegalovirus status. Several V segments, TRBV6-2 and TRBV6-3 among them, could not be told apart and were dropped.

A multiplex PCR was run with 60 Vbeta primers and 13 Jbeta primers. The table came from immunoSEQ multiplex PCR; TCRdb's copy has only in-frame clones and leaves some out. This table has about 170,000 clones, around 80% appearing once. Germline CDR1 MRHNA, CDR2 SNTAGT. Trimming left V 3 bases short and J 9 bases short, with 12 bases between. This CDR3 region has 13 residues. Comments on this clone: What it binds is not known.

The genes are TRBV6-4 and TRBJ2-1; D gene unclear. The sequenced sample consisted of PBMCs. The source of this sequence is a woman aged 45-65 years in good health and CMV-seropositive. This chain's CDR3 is CASSEAALGEQFF. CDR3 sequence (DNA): TGTGCCAGCAGTGAAGCCGCTCTCGGTGAGCAGTTCTTC.